This passage covers 26 T cell receptor beta chains from one sample sequenced in a study of control samples from healthy donors and cancer patients. This table comes from immunoSEQ multiplex PCR, and its TCRdb copy is limited to in-frame clones, with some not included. There are just over 150,000 clones in the sample; 93% occur only once, and about 2.4% lies in the top ten. The specimen was blood. The receptors originated from a man between 50 and 59 years old in good health.

This chain connects TRBV11-2 to TRBJ2-3; tentatively, D is TRBD2 (6 bases). This CDR3 is built from 15 residues. Trimming pared 5 bases from V and 1 base from J, leaving 13 bases between. CDR1 and CDR2 (germline): SGHAT, FQNNGV. This CDR3 is CASSPLVAGTDTQYF. The CDR3 region has the DNA TGTGCCAGCAGCCCCTTGGTAGCGGGCACAGATACGCAGTATTTT.

This rearrangement joins TRBV6-5 to TRBJ2-7; D gene unclear. Trimming removed 1 base at V and 0 bases at J, with 4 bases between. The CDR3 runs 13 residues. CDR1 and CDR2 (germline): MNHEY, SVGAGI. The CDR3 DNA is TGTGCCAGCAGTTACTACAGCTCCTACGAGCAGTACTTC. This codes for CASSYYSSYEQYF.

The gene calls are TRBV28 and TRBJ1-1; D might be TRBD1 (5 bases). V shed 6 bases and J shed 5 bases, with 19 bases lying between them. The CDR3 covers 15 residues. The germline V gene has CDR1 MDHEN and CDR2 SYDVKM. CDR3 residues: CASSRPNQGRTEAFF. The CDR3, as DNA: TGTGCCAGCAGCCGCCCGAACCAGGGACGAACTGAAGCTTTCTTT.

The rearrangement links TRBV28 to TRBJ2-1, with D perhaps assigned TRBD1 or TRBD2 (5 bases each). Looked up from germline, CDR1 is MDHEN and CDR2 is SYDVKM. V was pared by 7 bases and J by 7 bases, with 20 bases between. There are 15 residues in the CDR3. CDR3 protein: CASTFFGGSGNEQFF. CDR3 DNA: TGTGCCAGCACATTTTTTGGGGGTTCCGGGAATGAGCAGTTCTTC.

V and J are TRBV6-2 or TRBV6-3 and TRBJ1-2; 8 bases agree with TRBD1. Germline values: CDR1 MNHEY, CDR2 SVGEGT. This CDR3 has 16 amino acids. J was trimmed by 4 bases and V by 6 bases; bases with no gene match: 13. Written as DNA, the CDR3 is TGTGCCAGCAGCTTAACCGCCGGACAGGGAGCCTATGGCTACACCTTC. Its protein is CASSLTAGQGAYGYTF.

The J gene is TRBJ2-7, the V gene TRBV5-1, with 11 bases fitting TRBD1. The CDR3 is 16 amino acids. The junction had 11 bases not matched to a gene; V was cut back by 4 bases and J by 5 bases. Germline CDR1 SGHRS, CDR2 YFSETQ. The CDR3 DNA reads as TGCGCCAGCAGCCGGGGACTAGGACAGGGGGCTCACGAGCAGTACTTC. This codes for CASSRGLGQGAHEQYF.

The chain is built from TRBV7-8 and TRBJ2-2, with D perhaps TRBD1 (6 bases). The CDR3 contains 17 residues. Germline lookup yields CDR1 SGHVS and CDR2 FQNEAQ. Deletions cut 1 base from V and 1 base from J, with 13 bases between. The CDR3 here is CASSLVPWDKNTGELFF. The CDR3 region has the DNA TGTGCCAGCAGCTTAGTCCCGTGGGACAAGAACACCGGGGAGCTGTTTTTT. The variable domain in full, with the rest retrieved from reference TRBV7-8 and TRBJ2-2, is GAGVSQSPRYKVAKRGQDVALRCDPISGHVSLFWYQQALGQGPEFLTYFQNEAQLDKSGLPSDRFFAERPEGSVSTLKIQRTQQEDSAVYLCASSLVPWDKNTGELFFGEGSRLTVL.

This chain uses TRBV27 with TRBJ2-3; 10 bases agree with TRBD2. There are 21 residues in the CDR3. Germline V CDR1 and CDR2: MNHEY, SMNVEV (reference sequence). Trimming at V came to 6 bases and at J to 2 bases, leaving 23 bases not matched to a gene. The CDR3 sequence is CASSPLQPAGGSPTITDTQYF. The CDR3 region has the DNA TGTGCCAGCAGCCCCCTCCAGCCAGCGGGAGGGTCTCCGACAATCACAGATACGCAGTATTTT.

The genes are TRBV28 and TRBJ1-5; D uncertain. The V end was cut by 4 bases, the J end by 3 bases, with 4 bases between. The CDR3 extends over 12 amino acids. Germline V CDR1 and CDR2: MDHEN, SYDVKM. CDR3 in DNA: TGTGCCAGCAGTTCTAACAATCAGCCCCAGCATTTT. Translating it yields CASSSNNQPQHF.

The chain is built from TRBV2 and TRBJ2-7; the match to TRBD2 covers 14 bases. Per germline, CDR1 SNHLY and CDR2 FYNNEI. The CDR3 has 17 amino acids. Germline trimming cut 6 bases from V and 4 bases from J; bases unmatched to any gene: 11. This CDR3 reads CASRKGTSGRSAYEQYF. CDR3 sequence (DNA): TGTGCCAGCAGGAAAGGGACTAGCGGGAGAAGCGCTTACGAGCAGTACTTC.

The V call is TRBV29-1, the J call TRBJ2-1; D perhaps matches TRBD1 (5 bases). Germline assignment: CDR1 SQVTM and CDR2 ANQGSEA. The CDR3 length is 12 residues. Trimming stripped 3 bases from V and 6 bases from J, with 9 bases between. CDR3 sequence (DNA): TGCAGCGTTGATTTAAGGGGCAATGAGCAGTTCTTC. Translated, it gives CSVDLRGNEQFF.

To note about this clone: The sample contains more than one DNA sequence encoding this CDR3. J is TRBJ1-1 and V is TRBV28; no definite D call. From germline, CDR1 is MDHEN and CDR2 SYDVKM. CDR3 length: 12 residues. Trimming removed 2 bases from V and 4 bases from J, with 5 bases in between. Here the CDR3 reads CASSLRVTEAFF. As DNA, the CDR3 is TGTGCCAGCAGTTTAAGGGTCACTGAAGCTTTCTTT.

The chain links TRBV5-1 to TRBJ2-5, with D possibly TRBD2 on 5 matching bases. V was pared by 4 bases and J by 5 bases, with 9 bases between. CDR1 and CDR2 (germline): SGHRS, YFSETQ. CDR3 length: 12 residues. The CDR3 loop reads CASSDSGETQYF. For the CDR3, the DNA is TGCGCCAGCAGCGACTCGGGGGAGACCCAGTACTTC.

The rearrangement joins TRBV10-3 to TRBJ2-2; 8 bases map to TRBD2. The junction had 12 bases not matched to a gene; V was cut back by 2 bases and J by 4 bases. Germline CDR1 ENHRY, CDR2 SYGVKD. This CDR3 contains 18 residues. CDR3 coding DNA: TGTGCCATCAGTGAGGGTTCGGCGGGAGGATGGCTCACCGGGGAGCTGTTTTTT. Translating gives CAISEGSAGGWLTGELFF.

The chain couples TRBV5-1 to TRBJ2-3; D uncertain. CDR1 SGHRS and CDR2 YFSETQ come from the germline V gene. The CDR3 is 14 amino acids. Deletions cut 3 bases from V and 1 base from J, with 9 bases between. Written as DNA, the CDR3 is TGCGCCAGCAGCTCCCACTTGGGCACAGATACGCAGTATTTT. Residues: CASSSHLGTDTQYF.

This clone was counted only a few times. The chain carries TRBV10-2 and TRBJ1-5, with D unclear. This CDR3 contains 14 residues. V shed 5 bases and J shed 0 bases, with 8 bases lying between them. Germline assignment: CDR1 WSHSY and CDR2 SAAADI. CDR3 amino acids: CASSLTDSNQPQHF. In DNA form, the CDR3 reads TGCGCCAGCAGTCTCACGGATAGCAATCAGCCCCAGCATTTT.

The chain employs TRBV5-4 and TRBJ2-2; 8 bases are a match to TRBD2. This CDR3 has 16 residues. CDR1 is SGHNT and CDR2 is YYREEE in the germline V gene (reference sequence). V was pared by 1 base and J by 5 bases, with 7 bases of the junction left unmatched. The chain's CDR3 is CASSLSSGRPTGELFF. The CDR3 DNA reads TGTGCCAGCAGCTTGTCAAGCGGGAGACCTACCGGGGAGCTGTTTTTT.

This chain connects TRBV6-5 to TRBJ2-7, with TRBD1 as a possible D gene (6 bases). The CDR3 totals 13 residues. Germline CDR1 and CDR2: MNHEY and SVGAGI. Trimming took 6 bases from V and 0 from J, leaving 9 bases between them. CDR3 loop: CASRDSSSYEQYF. As DNA, the CDR3 is TGTGCCAGCAGGGACAGCAGCTCCTACGAGCAGTACTTC.

The chain carries TRBV14 and TRBJ2-1; no firm D call. The V end was cut by 3 bases, the J end by 8 bases, with 5 bases between. From germline, CDR1 is SGHDN and CDR2 FVKESK. This CDR3 is built from 11 residues. The CDR3 sequence: CASSQVYEQFF. As DNA, the CDR3 is TGTGCCAGCAGCCAGGTCTATGAGCAGTTCTTC.

The chain employs TRBV11-2 and TRBJ2-1, with D possibly matching TRBD2 (5 bases). Deletions cut 6 bases from V and 0 bases from J, with 9 bases between. Per the germline V gene, CDR1 is SGHAT and CDR2 is FQNNGV. CDR3 length equals 14 residues. The CDR3 protein is CASRAVSSYNEQFF. Here the CDR3 DNA reads TGTGCCAGCAGAGCGGTTAGCTCCTACAATGAGCAGTTCTTC.

V and J are TRBV5-1 and TRBJ2-5; D gene uncertain. The germline V gene has CDR1 SGHRS and CDR2 YFSETQ. The V end lost 0 bases, the J end lost 2 bases, and 14 bases lay between the germline ends. The CDR3 runs 16 residues. CDR3 DNA sequence: TGCGCCAGCAGCTTGGGGGTCGGCTCGGAACAAGAGACCCAGTACTTC. Its translation: CASSLGVGSEQETQYF.

This CDR3 reads CASSARRESYNEQFF. CDR3 bases: TGCGCCAGCAGTGCCCGACGGGAATCCTACAATGAGCAGTTCTTC. The chain links TRBV10-1 to TRBJ2-1, with D possibly matching TRBD2 (5 bases). Looked up from germline, CDR1 is WNHNN and CDR2 is SYGVQD (reference sequence). The CDR3 runs to 15 residues. The ends were cut back, 4 bases at V and 1 base at J, with 11 bases in the middle.

The CDR3 coding sequence is TGTGCCAGCAGCTTAGTAGGGGGCTCCTACAATGAGCAGTTCTTC. This encodes CASSLVGGSYNEQFF. The chain combines TRBV11-3 with TRBJ2-1; weak D call: TRBD1 (6 bases). From germline, CDR1 is SGHNT and CDR2 YENEEA. Trimming cost V 1 base and J 0 bases, with 7 bases left between them. This CDR3 is 15 amino acids long. The complete variable domain, with remaining parts taken from reference TRBV11-3 and TRBJ2-1, reads EAGVVQSPRYKIIEKKQPVAFWCNPISGHNTLYWYLQNLGQGPELLIRYENEEAVDDSQLPKDRFSAERLKGVDSTLKIQPAELGDSAVYLCASSLVGGSYNEQFFGPGTRLTVL.

This clone showed up just once. This rearrangement joins TRBV6-4 to TRBJ2-2; the D gene is possibly TRBD1 (6 bases). The CDR3 spans 15 residues. Germline CDR1 reads MRHNA; CDR2 reads SNTAGT. V was pared by 3 bases and J by 1 base, with 9 bases between. CDR3: CASSEQQGNTGELFF. CDR3 nucleotides: TGTGCCAGCAGTGAACAACAGGGGAACACCGGGGAGCTGTTTTTT.

The gene calls are TRBV18 and TRBJ1-2; 9 positions match TRBD1. CDR1 and CDR2 (germline): KGHSH, LQKENI. The CDR3 loop spans 14 amino acids. V lost 6 bases and J lost 8; bases outside the gene matches: 10. CDR3 nucleotide sequence: TGTGCCAGCTCGTCAGAGGGACAGGGAAGCGGCTACACCTTC. Encoded protein: CASSSEGQGSGYTF.

The genes are TRBV25-1 and TRBJ1-3; D uncertain. Germline V gives CDR1 MGHDK, CDR2 SYGVNS. Trimming took off 5 bases at V and 3 bases at J, with 8 bases between the two ends. The CDR3 sequence is 13 residues long. CDR3 nucleotides: TGTGCCAGCAGTCGGCAGGATGGAAACACCATATATTTT. This encodes CASSRQDGNTIYF.